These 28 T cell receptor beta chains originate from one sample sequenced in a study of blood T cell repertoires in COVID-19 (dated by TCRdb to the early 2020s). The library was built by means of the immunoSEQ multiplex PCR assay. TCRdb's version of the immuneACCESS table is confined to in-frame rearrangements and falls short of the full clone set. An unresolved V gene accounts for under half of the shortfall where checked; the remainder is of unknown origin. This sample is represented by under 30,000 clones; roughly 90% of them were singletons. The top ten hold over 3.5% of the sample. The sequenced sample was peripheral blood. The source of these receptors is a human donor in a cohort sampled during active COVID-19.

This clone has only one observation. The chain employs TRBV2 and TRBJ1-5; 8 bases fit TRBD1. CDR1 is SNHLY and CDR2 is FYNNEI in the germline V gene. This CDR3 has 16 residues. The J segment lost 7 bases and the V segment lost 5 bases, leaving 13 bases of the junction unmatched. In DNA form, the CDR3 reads TGTGCCAGCAGTATTCAGGGGGCGCTTTCCGGGCAGCCCCAGCATTTT. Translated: CASSIQGALSGQPQHF.

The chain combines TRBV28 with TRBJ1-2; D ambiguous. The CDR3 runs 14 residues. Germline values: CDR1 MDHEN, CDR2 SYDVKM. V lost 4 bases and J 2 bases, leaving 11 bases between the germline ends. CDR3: CASSSGGDNYGYTF. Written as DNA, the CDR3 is TGTGCCAGCAGTTCTGGTGGAGACAACTATGGCTACACCTTC.

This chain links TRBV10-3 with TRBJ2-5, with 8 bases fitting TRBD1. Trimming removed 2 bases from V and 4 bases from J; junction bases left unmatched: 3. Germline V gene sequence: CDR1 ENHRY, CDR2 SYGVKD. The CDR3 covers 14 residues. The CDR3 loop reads CAISERQGIETQYF. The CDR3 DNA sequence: TGTGCCATCAGTGAGCGACAGGGGATAGAGACCCAGTACTTC.

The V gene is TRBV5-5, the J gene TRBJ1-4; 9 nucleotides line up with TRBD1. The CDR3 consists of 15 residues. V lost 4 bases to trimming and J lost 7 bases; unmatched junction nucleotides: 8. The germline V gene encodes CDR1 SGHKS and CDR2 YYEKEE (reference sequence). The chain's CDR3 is CASSDRGTGIEKLFF. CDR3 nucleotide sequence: TGTGCCAGCAGCGACCGTGGGACAGGGATTGAAAAACTGTTTTTT.

In DNA form, the CDR3 reads TGTGCCAGCAGCCAAGATGGGGACTGGGGGGAGACCCAGTACTTC. This codes for CASSQDGDWGETQYF. The chain links TRBV3-1 (or the pseudogene TRBV3-2) to TRBJ2-5; a weak D match, TRBD2 (6 bases). The CDR3 extends over 15 amino acids. Germline V CDR1 and CDR2: LGHDT, YNNKEL (reference sequence). V was cut by 0 bases and J by 5 bases, with 13 bases left in between.

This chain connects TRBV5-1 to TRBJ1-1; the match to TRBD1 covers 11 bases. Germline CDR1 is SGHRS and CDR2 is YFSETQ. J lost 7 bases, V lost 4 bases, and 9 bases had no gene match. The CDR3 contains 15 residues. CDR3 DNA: TGCGCCAGCAGCCCGGAACCGGGACAGGGGGTTGAAGCTTTCTTT. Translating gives CASSPEPGQGVEAFF.

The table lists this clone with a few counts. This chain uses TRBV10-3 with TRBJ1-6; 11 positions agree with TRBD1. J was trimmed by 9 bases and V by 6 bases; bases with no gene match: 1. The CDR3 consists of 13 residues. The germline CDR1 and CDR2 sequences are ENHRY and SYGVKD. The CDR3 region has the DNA TGTGCCATCAGCGGGACAGGGGGTTCACCCCTCCACTTT. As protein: CAISGTGGSPLHF.

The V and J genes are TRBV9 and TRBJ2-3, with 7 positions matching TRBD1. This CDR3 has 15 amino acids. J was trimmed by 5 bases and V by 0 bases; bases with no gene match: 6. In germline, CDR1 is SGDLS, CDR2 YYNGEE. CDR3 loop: CASSVAGGDLDTQYF. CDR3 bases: TGTGCCAGCAGCGTAGCAGGGGGTGATTTAGATACGCAGTATTTT.

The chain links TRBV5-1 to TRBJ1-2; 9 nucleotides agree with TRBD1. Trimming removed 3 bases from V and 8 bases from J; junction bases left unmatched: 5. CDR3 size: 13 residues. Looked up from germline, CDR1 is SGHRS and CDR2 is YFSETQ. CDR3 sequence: CASSSQGAEGYTF. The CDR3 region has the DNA TGCGCCAGCAGCTCACAGGGGGCTGAAGGCTACACCTTC.

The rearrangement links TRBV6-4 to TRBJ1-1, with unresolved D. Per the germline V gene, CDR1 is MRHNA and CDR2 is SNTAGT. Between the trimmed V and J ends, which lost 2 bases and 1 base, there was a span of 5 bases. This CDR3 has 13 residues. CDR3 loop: CASSDGRNTEAFF. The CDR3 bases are TGTGCCAGCAGTGACGGGCGGAACACTGAAGCTTTCTTT.

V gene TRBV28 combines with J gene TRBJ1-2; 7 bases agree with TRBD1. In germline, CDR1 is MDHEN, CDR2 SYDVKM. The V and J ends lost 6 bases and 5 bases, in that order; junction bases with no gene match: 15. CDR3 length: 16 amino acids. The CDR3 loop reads CASRGARGQGEYGYTF. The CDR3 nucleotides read TGTGCCAGCAGGGGCGCGCGTGGGCAGGGGGAATATGGCTACACCTTC.

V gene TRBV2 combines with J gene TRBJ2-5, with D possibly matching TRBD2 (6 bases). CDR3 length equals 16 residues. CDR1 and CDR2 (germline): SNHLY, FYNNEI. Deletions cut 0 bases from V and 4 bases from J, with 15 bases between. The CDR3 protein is CASSEALQGGRETQYF. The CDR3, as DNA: TGTGCCAGCAGTGAAGCGCTTCAAGGAGGGCGAGAGACCCAGTACTTC.

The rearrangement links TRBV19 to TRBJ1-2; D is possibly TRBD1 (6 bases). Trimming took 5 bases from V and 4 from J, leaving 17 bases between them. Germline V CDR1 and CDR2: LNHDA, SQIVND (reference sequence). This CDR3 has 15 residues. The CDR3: CASSGQPLIAYGYTF. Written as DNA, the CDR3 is TGTGCCAGTAGTGGACAGCCCCTTATCGCCTATGGCTACACCTTC.

The CDR3 DNA reads TGCGCCAGCAGAGCGGGACTAGCGGGGGAGGTAGATACGCAGTATTTT. This gives the protein CASRAGLAGEVDTQYF. The rearrangement uses TRBV10-2 and TRBJ2-3, with 14 nucleotides matching TRBD2. The CDR3 consists of 16 residues. Germline-derived CDR1 and CDR2 are WSHSY and SAAADI. V lost 6 bases to trimming and J lost 5 bases; unmatched junction nucleotides: 7.

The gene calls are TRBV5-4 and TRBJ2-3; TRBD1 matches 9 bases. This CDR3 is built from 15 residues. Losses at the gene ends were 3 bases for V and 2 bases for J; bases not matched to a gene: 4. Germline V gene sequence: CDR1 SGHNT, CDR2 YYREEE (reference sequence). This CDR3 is CASSSDRGATDTQYF. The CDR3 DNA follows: TGTGCCAGCAGCTCCGACAGGGGGGCCACAGATACGCAGTATTTT.

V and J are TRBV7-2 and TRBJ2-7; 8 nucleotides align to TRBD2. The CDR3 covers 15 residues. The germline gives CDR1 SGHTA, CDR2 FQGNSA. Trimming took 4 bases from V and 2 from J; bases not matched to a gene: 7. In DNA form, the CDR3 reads TGTGCCAGCAGCTCTACGGGGGGGCCGGCCTACGAGCAGTACTTC. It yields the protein CASSSTGGPAYEQYF.

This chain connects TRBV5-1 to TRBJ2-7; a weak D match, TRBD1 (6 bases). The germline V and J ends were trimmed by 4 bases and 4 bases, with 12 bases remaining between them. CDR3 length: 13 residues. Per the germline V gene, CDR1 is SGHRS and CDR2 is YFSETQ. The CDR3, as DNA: TGCGCCAGCAGCCGGGCCGGACAGTACGAGCAGTACTTC. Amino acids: CASSRAGQYEQYF.

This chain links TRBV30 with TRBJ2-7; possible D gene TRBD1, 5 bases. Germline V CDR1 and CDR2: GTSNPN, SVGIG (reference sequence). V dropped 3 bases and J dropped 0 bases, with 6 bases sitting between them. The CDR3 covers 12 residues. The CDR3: CAWRTASYEQYF. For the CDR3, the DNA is TGTGCCTGGAGGACAGCCTCCTACGAGCAGTACTTC.

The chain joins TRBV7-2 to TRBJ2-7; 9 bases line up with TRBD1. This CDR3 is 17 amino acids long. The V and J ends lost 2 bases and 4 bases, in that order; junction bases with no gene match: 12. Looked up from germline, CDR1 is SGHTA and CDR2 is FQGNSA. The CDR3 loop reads CASSLYPLGDRVYEQYF. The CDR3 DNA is TGTGCCAGCAGCTTATATCCTCTAGGGGACAGGGTTTACGAGCAGTACTTC.

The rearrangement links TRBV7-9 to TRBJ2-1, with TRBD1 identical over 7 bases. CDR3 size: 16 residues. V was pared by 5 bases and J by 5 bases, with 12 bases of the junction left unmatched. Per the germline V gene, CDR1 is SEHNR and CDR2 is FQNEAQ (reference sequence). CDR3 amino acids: CASSKSPDRVNNEQFF. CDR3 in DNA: TGTGCCAGCAGCAAGTCCCCCGACAGGGTAAACAATGAGCAGTTCTTC.

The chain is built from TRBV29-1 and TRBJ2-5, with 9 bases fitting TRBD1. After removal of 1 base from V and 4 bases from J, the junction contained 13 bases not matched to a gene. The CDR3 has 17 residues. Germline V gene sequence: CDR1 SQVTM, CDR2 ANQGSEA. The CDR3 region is CSVEAPRTGAPGETQYF. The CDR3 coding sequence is TGCAGCGTTGAAGCCCCCCGGACAGGGGCCCCGGGAGAGACCCAGTACTTC.

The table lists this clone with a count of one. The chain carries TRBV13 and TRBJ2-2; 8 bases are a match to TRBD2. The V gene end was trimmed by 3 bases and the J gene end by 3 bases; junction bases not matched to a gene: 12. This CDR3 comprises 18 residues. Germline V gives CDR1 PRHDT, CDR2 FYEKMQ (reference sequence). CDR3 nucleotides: TGTGCCAGCAGCTTTTCTCGGTCTGGCGGGGGGCACACCGGGGAGCTGTTTTTT. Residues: CASSFSRSGGGHTGELFF.

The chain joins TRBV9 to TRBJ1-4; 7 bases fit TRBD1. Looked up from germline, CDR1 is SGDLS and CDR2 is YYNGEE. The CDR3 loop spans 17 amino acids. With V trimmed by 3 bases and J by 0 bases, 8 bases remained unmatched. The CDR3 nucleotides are TGTGCCAGCAGCGCTTCAGGGACAGTTGCAACTAATGAAAAACTGTTTTTT. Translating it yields CASSASGTVATNEKLFF.

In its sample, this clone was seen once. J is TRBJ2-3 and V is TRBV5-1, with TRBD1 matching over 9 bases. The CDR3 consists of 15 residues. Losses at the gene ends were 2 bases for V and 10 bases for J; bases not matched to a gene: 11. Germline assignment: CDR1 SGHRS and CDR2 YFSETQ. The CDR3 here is CASSLGQGTVDPQYF. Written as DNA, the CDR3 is TGCGCCAGCAGCTTAGGACAGGGGACGGTGGATCCGCAGTATTTT. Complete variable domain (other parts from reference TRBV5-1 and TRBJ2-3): KAGVTQTPRYLIKTRGQQVTLSCSPISGHRSVSWYQQTPGQGLQFLFEYFSETQRNKGNFPGRFSGRQFSNSRSEMNVSTLELGDSALYLCASSLGQGTVDPQYFGPGTRLTVL.

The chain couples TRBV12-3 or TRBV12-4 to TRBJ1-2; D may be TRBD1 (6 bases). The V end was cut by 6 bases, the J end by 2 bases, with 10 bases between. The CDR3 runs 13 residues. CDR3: CASSRTVNYGYTF. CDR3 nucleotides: TGTGCCAGCAGCAGGACAGTAAACTATGGCTACACCTTC.

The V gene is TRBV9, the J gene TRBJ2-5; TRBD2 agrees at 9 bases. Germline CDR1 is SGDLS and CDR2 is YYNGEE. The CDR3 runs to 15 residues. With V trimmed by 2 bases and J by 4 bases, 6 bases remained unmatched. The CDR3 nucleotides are TGTGCCAGCAGCGTTTTAGGCGGGGGGGTAGAGACCCAGTACTTC. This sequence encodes CASSVLGGGVETQYF.

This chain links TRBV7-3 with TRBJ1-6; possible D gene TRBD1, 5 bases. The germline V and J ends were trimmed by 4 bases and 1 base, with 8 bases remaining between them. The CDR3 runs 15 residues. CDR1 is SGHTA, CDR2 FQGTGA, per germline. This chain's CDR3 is CASSSGGSYNSPLHF. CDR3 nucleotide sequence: TGTGCCAGCAGCTCCGGGGGGTCCTATAATTCACCCCTCCACTTT.

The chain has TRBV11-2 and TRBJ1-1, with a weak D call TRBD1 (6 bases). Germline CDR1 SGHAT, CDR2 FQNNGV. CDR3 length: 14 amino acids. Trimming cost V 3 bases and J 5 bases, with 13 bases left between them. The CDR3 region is CASSLGHLGTEAFF. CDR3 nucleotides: TGTGCCAGCAGCTTGGGACACCTGGGAACTGAAGCTTTCTTT.